This T cell receptor beta chain came from a study of blood T cell repertoires in COVID-19. The wider study: PBMCs, B-cell-depleted T cells, or T cells provided the cDNA or gDNA that made up the material.

Everyone who took part was roughly 18 to 89 years old, and they came from about two dozen US areas. V lost 4 bases and J lost 2; bases outside the gene matches: 5. Germline-derived CDR1 and CDR2 are SQVTM and ANQGSEA. CDR3 size: 14 residues. Source study methods: Amplification of reference gene primers was used by the study to estimate nucleated cell counts. Using immunoSEQ multiplex PCR, the repertoire was profiled, and TCRdb retains in-frame clones only, with some absent. V, J and clone size derive from that table, while D and trimming were established from the DNA sequence. Among 300,000 to 400,000 clones listed, 86% were seen once.

This sequence joins TRBV29-1 and TRBJ2-3; TRBD2 matches 8 bases. What was sequenced was PBMCs or T cells enriched from blood (not recorded which). The receptor's source is a middle-aged woman with acute COVID-19. As DNA, the CDR3 is TGCAGCGTTGGGAGTAGCGGGAACACAGATACGCAGTATTTT. Encoded protein: CSVGSSGNTDTQYF.